Listed here is a single TCR beta chain. Its ends do not fully match the called genes, so a read error is possible. The data stem from a study of blood T cell repertoires in COVID-19. TCRdb keeps only in-frame clones here, not all; method: immunoSEQ multiplex PCR. Of tens of thousands of clones in the sample, roughly 89% were seen once. CDR3 size: 12 residues. Per germline, CDR1 SGHRS and CDR2 YFSETQ. The V gene is TRBV5-1, the J gene TRBJ1-1, with D unresolved. The sequenced material came from peripheral blood. The TCR was taken from a man older than 75 with acute or convalescent COVID-19. CDR3 nucleotides: TGCGCCAGCAGCCCTGGGTGGGCTGAGGCTTTCTTT. Translation: CASSPGWAEAFF.